Listed below are T cell receptor beta chains from one sample, sequenced in a study of blood T cells in healthy people across ages. TCRdb processed the 5' RACE reads anew with MiXCR; each CDR3 protein has one entry. The sample carries about 730,000 distinct CDR3 sequences, approximately 39% recorded once. The sample taken for sequencing was blood. The receptor source for this set is a woman in her fifties or sixties in good health. The conserved cysteine and the conserved F or W are not part of the CDR3 here. D genes are given only for firm matches.

>TRBV6-1|-|TRBJ2-1
ASSAGSHNEQF
>TRBV10-2|TRBD1|TRBJ1-1
ASSEQGSTEAF
>TRBV28|TRBD1|-
ASRGAGGNSCEQY
>TRBV29-1|-|TRBJ2-7
SVGGSSASYEQY
>TRBV7-9|TRBD2|TRBJ2-1
ASSLGRLAGGLRETQF
>TRBV20-1|-|TRBJ2-5
SARGFGGTETQY
>TRBV7-8|-|TRBJ1-6
ASSFSGSPLH
>TRBV9|TRBD1|TRBJ2-3
ASSPRPGQGLDTQY
>TRBV7-2|-|TRBJ1-5
ASSPAVNQPQH
>TRBV12-5|-|TRBJ2-1
ASGSGLLADNEQF
>TRBV25-1|TRBD1|TRBJ1-3
ASSGSTGGLNTIY
>TRBV5-1|-|TRBJ1-5
ASSVAGLGQPQH
>TRBV5-1|TRBD2|TRBJ2-7
ASSLGRLAAAYEQY
>TRBV6-5|-|TRBJ2-7
ASRRGDRNEQY
>TRBV7-9|TRBD1|TRBJ1-2
ASSLAWDRDNGYT
>TRBV7-9|-|TRBJ1-6
ASSYAGSDNSPLH
>TRBV27|TRBD1|TRBJ1-5
ASRPGTGVVDQPQH
>TRBV5-5|TRBD1|-
ASSLGLDRGPYNEQY
>TRBV28|TRBD2|TRBJ2-7
ASSLHLTSGRTYEQY
>TRBV6-5|TRBD2|TRBJ2-1
ASRPLGLATYNEQF
>TRBV28|-|TRBJ2-3
TSSLSLDTQY
>TRBV6-5|TRBD1|TRBJ1-2
ASTLGQGAWGYT
>TRBV7-2|-|TRBJ1-2
ASSSWDGDYGYT
>TRBV29-1|TRBD1|TRBJ1-2
SAGTGNYGYT
>TRBV29-1|TRBD2|TRBJ2-3
SVAGTSGGDTQY
>TRBV13|-|TRBJ2-7
ASSLGTEYSYEQY
>TRBV7-3|-|TRBJ2-1
ASSFAPGYNEQF
>TRBV27|TRBD2|TRBJ2-7
ASSFRGSGSYEQY
>TRBV10-3|-|TRBJ1-5
AISVTPGADQPQH
>TRBV15|-|TRBJ2-1
ATSSGGRTAPYNEQF
>TRBV27|-|TRBJ1-2
ASSLSRGESYGYT
>TRBV7-2|TRBD2|TRBJ2-1
ASSLGGLAGSWNYNEQF
>TRBV9|-|TRBJ1-2
ASSVGGAANSGYT
>TRBV6-1|-|TRBJ2-3
ASRGTEPDTQY
>TRBV7-8|TRBD1|TRBJ2-5
ASSGYRGLGETQY
>TRBV20-1|-|TRBJ2-7
SAGGGATEQY
>TRBV29-1|-|TRBJ2-5
SVAWTGREQY
>TRBV18|TRBD2|TRBJ2-3
ASSPNPSGTTDTQY
>TRBV28|-|TRBJ2-5
ASSAGQPQETQY
>TRBV7-9|-|TRBJ2-1
ASSSPLGGLNEQF
>TRBV7-2|TRBD2|TRBJ2-1
ASSPWTSGGTEQF
>TRBV28|-|TRBJ1-5
ASSLAGSSNQPQH
>TRBV6-5|TRBD2|TRBJ2-7
ASSYEASGGYEQY
>TRBV28|-|TRBJ2-2
ASLNRQGGNGELF
>TRBV28|TRBD1|-
ASSLSATQGAGEQY
>TRBV25-1|-|TRBJ2-3
ASTKEGLPDTQY
>TRBV20-1|TRBD1|TRBJ2-7
SASRFGSGGRYEQY
>TRBV5-1|-|TRBJ2-5
ASSVGSNEQY
>TRBV3-1|-|TRBJ2-5
ACSLTMNRETQY
>TRBV10-2|-|TRBJ2-7
ASSDARISYEQY
>TRBV5-6|TRBD1|TRBJ2-2
ASSLTGVDTGELF
>TRBV14|-|TRBJ1-2
ASSQVGSDGYT
>TRBV4-3|TRBD2|TRBJ2-1
ASSPAAGGPYNEQF